These 18 T cell receptor beta chains share one sample of origin, sequenced in a study of shared clonotypes between healthy human individuals. Assay: immunoSEQ multiplex PCR; the TCRdb copy retains only in-frame clones and omits some. This sample has around 1.9 million clones; about 92% occur once, and the top ten carry more than 1.5%. Cells designated naive CD8 were CD45RO-negative and were positively selected for CCR7, with terminally differentiated effector memory CD45RA+ cells excluded. Sequencing was done on a sample of naive CD8+ T cells from PBMCs. These receptors originate from a man between 18 and 29 years old in good health. Some clones in this sample may be carry-over from other donors' samples.

With respect to this clone: The junction and the germline gene differ at one end; a read error may be behind it. The chain joins TRBV7-2 to TRBJ2-1; 11 bases agree with TRBD2. CDR1 is SGHTA and CDR2 is FQGNSA in the germline V gene. The CDR3 runs to 15 residues. The CDR3 here is CASSIAGGPGNEQFF. DNA for the CDR3: TGTGCCAGCAGCATAGCGGGAGGGCCAGGGAATGAGCAGTTCTTC.

The genes are TRBV11-2 and TRBJ2-1; unclear D gene. Germline loops: CDR1 SGHAT, CDR2 FQNNGV. Between the trimmed V and J ends, which lost 3 bases and 3 bases, there was a span of 12 bases. This CDR3 has 15 residues. This CDR3 is CASSFSADYYNEQFF. DNA for the CDR3: TGTGCCAGCAGCTTTTCGGCGGATTACTACAATGAGCAGTTCTTC.

This CDR3 is CASSSTGGWTGELFF. CDR3 sequence (DNA): TGTGCCAGCAGCTCAACAGGCGGGTGGACCGGGGAGCTGTTTTTT. The chain recombines TRBV7-3 with TRBJ2-2; possibly TRBD1 or TRBD2 for D (5 bases each). The CDR3 is made up of 15 amino acids. Trimming removed 4 bases from V and 5 bases from J, with 14 bases in between. Germline values: CDR1 SGHTA, CDR2 FQGTGA. The full variable domain, its missing parts supplied by reference TRBV7-3 and TRBJ2-2, is GAGVSQTPSNKVTEKGKYVELRCDPISGHTALYWYRQSLGQGPEFLIYFQGTGAADDSGLPNDRFFAVRPEGSVSTLKIQRTERGDSAVYLCASSSTGGWTGELFFGEGSRLTVL.

As for this clone: Other DNA sequences in this specimen translate into the identical CDR3. In DNA, the CDR3 is TGTGCCAGCAGTTCCATAAACACAGATACGCAGTATTTT. The encoded protein is CASSSINTDTQYF. The chain couples TRBV27 to TRBJ2-3; D is ambiguous. The CDR3 contains 13 residues. The V gene's germline CDR1 is MNHEY and CDR2 SMNVEV (reference sequence). The V and J ends lost 4 bases and 2 bases respectively, with 7 bases between them.

The chain uses TRBV7-9 and TRBJ2-5; 7 bases line up with TRBD2. The J segment lost 0 bases and the V segment lost 5 bases, leaving 9 bases of the junction unmatched. CDR1 is SEHNR, CDR2 FQNEAQ, per germline (reference sequence). This CDR3 region has 16 residues. The CDR3 DNA is TGTGCCAGCAGCCTACGGGGGAGGGACTACCAAGAGACCCAGTACTTC. Its translation is CASSLRGRDYQETQYF.

The chain couples TRBV2 to TRBJ2-7, with D possibly matching TRBD2 (5 bases). CDR1 is SNHLY and CDR2 is FYNNEI in the germline V gene. Between the trimmed V and J ends, which lost 1 base and 9 bases, there was a span of 16 bases. The CDR3 consists of 14 residues. CDR3 coding DNA: TGTGCCAGCAGTGAAGGTCGGCCTGCTCGGGGGCAGTACTTC. This encodes CASSEGRPARGQYF.

This clone occurred once. The chain is built from TRBV6-4 and TRBJ2-2; 10 nucleotides match TRBD2. Germline V gene lookup returns CDR1 MRHNA and CDR2 SNTAGT. The CDR3 runs 17 residues. The ends lost 9 bases at V and 4 bases at J; junction bases unmatched: 14. CDR3 DNA sequence: TGTGCCAGGGGAGCGGGAGGGCCGAGTTTTGGCACCGGGGAGCTGTTTTTT. Translating gives CARGAGGPSFGTGELFF.

This clone is a singleton in its sample. The gene calls are TRBV28 and TRBJ2-5; 7 bases line up with TRBD2. The CDR3 has 14 amino acids. The trim removed 6 bases at V and 2 bases at J, leaving 6 bases unmatched. CDR1 and CDR2 from the germline V gene are MDHEN and SYDVKM. In DNA, the CDR3 is TGTGCCAGCAGCTCACAGCGGGGACAAGAGACCCAGTACTTC. The encoded protein is CASSSQRGQETQYF.

The chain uses TRBV4-1 and TRBJ2-4; D is unresolved. The CDR3 covers 11 residues. Germline V gene lookup returns CDR1 MGHRA and CDR2 YSYEKL. V was cut by 1 base and J by 13 bases, with 8 bases left in between. The CDR3 sequence is CASSQGIMQYF. DNA of the CDR3: TGCGCCAGCAGCCAAGGTATAATGCAGTACTTC.

The gene calls are TRBV7-8 and TRBJ1-2, with D uncertain. V was shortened by 0 bases and J by 8 bases, with 13 bases between the two germline ends. CDR1 and CDR2 (germline): SGHVS, FQNEAQ. This CDR3 is 14 amino acids long. The CDR3 spells CASSLAGPAGGYTF. In DNA form, the CDR3 reads TGTGCCAGCAGCTTAGCCGGGCCCGCAGGCGGCTACACCTTC.

Only a few counts were recorded for this clone. V usage is TRBV7-9 and J usage is TRBJ1-1; D is uncertain. V gave up 5 bases and J gave up 8 bases, with 9 bases separating them. CDR3 size: 11 residues. The V gene's germline CDR1 is SEHNR and CDR2 FQNEAQ (reference sequence). CDR3 coding DNA: TGTGCCAGCAGCCAAACCTTAGAAGCTTTCTTT. This sequence encodes CASSQTLEAFF.

This clone appeared once. The V gene is TRBV29-1, the J gene TRBJ2-1; D may be TRBD2 (6 bases). The CDR3 is 14 amino acids. The V end lost 6 bases, the J end lost 7 bases, and 19 bases lay between the germline ends. CDR1 SQVTM and CDR2 ANQGSEA come from the germline V gene. The CDR3 DNA is TGCAGCGTCGATGCGACTAGACCCCGGAATGAGCAGTTCTTC. Encoded protein: CSVDATRPRNEQFF.

The chain has TRBV7-9 and TRBJ2-1, with D perhaps TRBD2 (6 bases). Per the germline V gene, CDR1 is SEHNR and CDR2 is FQNEAQ (reference sequence). The CDR3 contains 19 residues. With 6 bases removed from V and 0 bases from J, the gap between germline ends came to 24 bases. CDR3 sequence (DNA): TGTGCCAGCAGGACTTTATCAGCGGGCGCGCCTAGCTCCTACAATGAGCAGTTCTTC. Amino acids: CASRTLSAGAPSSYNEQFF. Full variable domain (outside the CDR3, taken from reference TRBV7-9 and TRBJ2-1): DTGVSQNPRHKITKRGQNVTFRCDPISEHNRLYWYRQTLGQGPEFLTYFQNEAQLEKSRLLSDRFSAERPKGSFSTLEIQRTEQGDSAMYLCASRTLSAGAPSSYNEQFFGPGTRLTVL.

The sample holds one count of this clone. The CDR3 nucleotides read TGCGCCAGCAGCTTAGGACTAGCGGTTCTCAATGAGCAGTTCTTC. Its translation is CASSLGLAVLNEQFF. The chain combines TRBV4-1 with TRBJ2-1, with 10 bases matching TRBD2. The CDR3 loop spans 15 amino acids. The trim removed 5 bases at V and 6 bases at J, leaving 7 bases unmatched. CDR1 MGHRA and CDR2 YSYEKL come from the germline V gene.

Only one count was recorded for this clone. The rearrangement joins TRBV11-1 to TRBJ2-7, with D hard to call. This CDR3 has 13 amino acids. Germline CDR1 SGHAT, CDR2 FQDESV (reference sequence). The V end was cut by 3 bases, the J end by 3 bases, with 9 bases between. The CDR3 bases are TGTGCCAGCAGCTTCGGAGACAACTACGAGCAGTACTTC. Translated: CASSFGDNYEQYF.

In its sample, this clone was seen once. The rearrangement uses TRBV30 and TRBJ1-2; unclear D gene. This CDR3 region has 13 residues. V was pared by 4 bases and J by 3 bases, with 12 bases between. Germline V gene sequence: CDR1 GTSNPN, CDR2 SVGIG (reference sequence). The CDR3 loop reads CAWTGRPDYGYTF. As DNA, the CDR3 is TGTGCCTGGACCGGACGGCCGGACTATGGCTACACCTTC.

The V and J genes are TRBV28 and TRBJ2-5; a weak D match, TRBD1 (6 bases). Trimming removed 7 bases from V and 5 bases from J, with 14 bases in between. CDR1 and CDR2 (germline): MDHEN, SYDVKM. The CDR3 extends over 13 amino acids. The CDR3 sequence: CASTGTRWETQYF. The CDR3 DNA reads TGTGCCAGCACCGGGACAAGATGGGAGACCCAGTACTTC.

This clone appeared a few times. For the CDR3, the DNA is TGTGCCTGGCAAGAAACAGGGTTTAGTGGCTACACCTTC. It encodes CAWQETGFSGYTF. The chain is built from TRBV30 and TRBJ1-2; tentatively, D is TRBD1 (6 bases). With 5 bases removed from V and 7 bases from J, the gap between germline ends came to 17 bases. Germline values: CDR1 GTSNPN, CDR2 SVGIG (reference sequence). The CDR3 contains 13 residues.